What follows are 25 T cell receptor beta chains derived from one specimen sequenced in a study of shared clonotypes between healthy human individuals. The method was immunoSEQ multiplex PCR; TCRdb's version includes in-frame clones alone and lacks a portion of them. The sample lists over 1.4 million clones; roughly 97% were seen once. The material sequenced was naive CD4+ T cells sorted from blood. Subset defined: CD45RA+ positively selected. Receptor source: a man aged 25-40 years in good health.

The chain uses TRBV18 and TRBJ2-1, with 11 nucleotides matching TRBD2. The CDR3 length is 14 residues. Germline CDR1 is KGHSH and CDR2 is LQKENI. V lost 6 bases and J lost 6; bases outside the gene matches: 4. DNA for the CDR3: TGTGCCAGCTCGTCTGGACTAGCGGGCAATGAGCAGTTCTTC. Encoded protein: CASSSGLAGNEQFF.

V and J are TRBV7-9 and TRBJ2-7; TRBD2 agrees at 10 bases. Germline assignment: CDR1 SEHNR and CDR2 FQNEAQ (reference sequence). CDR3 length equals 15 residues. V shed 5 bases, J shed 5 bases, and the junction held 9 bases outside the gene matches. CDR3 region: CASSPGLAVRNEQYF. DNA of the CDR3: TGTGCCAGCAGCCCTGGACTAGCGGTACGGAACGAGCAGTACTTC.

On this clone itself: The germline gene is not matched at one end of the junction; a read error may be the cause. The chain joins TRBV5-1 to TRBJ2-1, with no clear D. The CDR3 runs to 16 residues. CDR1 and CDR2 (germline): SGHRS, YFSETQ. The CDR3 coding sequence is TGCACCAGCCGCATGGGTGGTGGCAGCTCCTACAATGAGCAGTTCTTC. It encodes CTSRMGGGSSYNEQFF.

The V call is TRBV12-5, the J call TRBJ2-3; D is uncertain. This CDR3 has 13 residues. In germline, CDR1 is LGHNT, CDR2 FRNRAP. Trimming took off 1 base at V and 5 bases at J, with 7 bases between the two ends. This CDR3 is CASGLGGVDTQYF. The CDR3 DNA sequence: TGTGCTAGTGGTTTGGGGGGTGTAGATACGCAGTATTTT. Full variable domain (rest looked up from reference TRBV12-5 and TRBJ2-3): DARVTQTPRHKVTEMGQEVTMRCQPILGHNTVFWYRQTMMQGLELLAYFRNRAPLDDSGMPKDRFSAEMPDATLATLKIQPSEPRDSAVYFCASGLGGVDTQYFGPGTRLTVL.

This sequence joins TRBV11-1 and TRBJ2-7; TRBD2 aligns across 11 bases. The germline V gene has CDR1 SGHAT and CDR2 FQDESV (reference sequence). The J segment lost 0 bases and the V segment lost 4 bases, leaving 8 bases of the junction unmatched. The CDR3 has 17 residues. Here the CDR3 DNA reads TGTGCCAGCAGCTCTGGACTAGCGGGCCTAAACTCCTACGAGCAGTACTTC. This gives the protein CASSSGLAGLNSYEQYF.

The chain is built from TRBV25-1 and TRBJ1-2, with D possibly TRBD1 on 5 matching bases. The CDR3 totals 14 residues. CDR1 and CDR2 from the germline V gene are MGHDK and SYGVNS. Deletions cut 6 bases from V and 4 bases from J, with 15 bases between. The CDR3 reads CASSARGTGYGYTF. In DNA, the CDR3 is TGTGCCAGCAGCGCCCGAGGTACAGGCTATGGCTACACCTTC.

The rearrangement links TRBV28 to TRBJ1-2, with 8 bases that match TRBD1. Trimming cost V 8 bases and J 8 bases; bases outside gene matches: 4. The CDR3 has 11 amino acids. The germline gives CDR1 MDHEN, CDR2 SYDVKM. The CDR3 DNA reads TGTGCCAGCCAGGGGGCGCGCGGCTACACCTTC. Translation gives CASQGARGYTF.

The chain is built from TRBV11-2 and TRBJ1-2, with 7 bases that match TRBD1. This CDR3 is 18 amino acids long. The J segment lost 1 base and the V segment lost 1 base, leaving 12 bases of the junction unmatched. Germline-derived CDR1 and CDR2 are SGHAT and FQNNGV. The CDR3 spells CASSLGRRQGFGNYGYTF. CDR3 nucleotides: TGTGCCAGCAGCTTAGGTCGGAGACAGGGATTCGGTAACTATGGCTACACCTTC.

V usage is TRBV28 and J usage is TRBJ2-7; the match to TRBD1 covers 7 bases. This CDR3 comprises 14 residues. The junction had 7 bases not matched to a gene; V was cut back by 8 bases and J by 0 bases. The germline gives CDR1 MDHEN, CDR2 SYDVKM. This CDR3 is CASLAGDSSYEQYF. The DNA of the CDR3 is TGTGCCAGCCTAGCAGGGGACAGCTCCTACGAGCAGTACTTC.

The V call is TRBV7-8, the J call TRBJ1-3; 9 bases map to TRBD1. The germline V gene encodes CDR1 SGHVS and CDR2 FQNEAQ. With 2 bases clipped from V and 2 bases from J, the junction kept 1 base outside the gene matches. The CDR3 is made up of 15 amino acids. CDR3 region: CASSLWDRAGNTIYF. The CDR3 DNA reads as TGTGCCAGCAGCTTATGGGACAGGGCTGGAAACACCATATATTTT.

This clone was recorded only once. The chain recombines TRBV6-6 with TRBJ1-2, with D tentatively TRBD1 (5 bases). The CDR3 loop spans 13 amino acids. Trimming removed 9 bases at V and 1 base at J, with 12 bases between. Germline V gene lookup returns CDR1 MNHNY and CDR2 SVGAGI (reference sequence). The CDR3 sequence: CASAQGNNYGYTF. The CDR3 bases are TGTGCCAGTGCCCAGGGAAATAACTATGGCTACACCTTC.

About this clone itself: Additional DNA sequences in this sample encode the identical CDR3. The chain has TRBV2 and TRBJ2-7; the D is unclear. Germline V lookup: CDR1 SNHLY, CDR2 FYNNEI. With 7 bases removed from V and 2 bases from J, the gap between germline ends came to 6 bases. This CDR3 contains 11 residues. The CDR3 loop reads CASTQAYEQYF. The CDR3 DNA sequence: TGTGCCAGCACACAAGCCTACGAGCAGTACTTC.

Written as DNA, the CDR3 is TGTGCCAGCAGCGAAAAGCCGGGACACGGAAACACCATATATTTT. It codes for CASSEKPGHGNTIYF. The chain couples TRBV2 to TRBJ1-3, with D perhaps matching TRBD1 (6 bases). The CDR3 sequence is 15 residues long. Per the germline V gene, CDR1 is SNHLY and CDR2 is FYNNEI. V shed 6 bases and J shed 4 bases, with 16 bases lying between them.

With regard to this clone: Other nucleotide sequences from this sample produce the same CDR3. V and J are TRBV15 and TRBJ2-7; D possibly corresponds to TRBD2 (5 bases). Germline V gene lookup returns CDR1 LNHNV and CDR2 YYDKDF (reference sequence). This CDR3 is built from 12 residues. Trimming stripped 0 bases from V and 7 bases from J, with 7 bases between. CDR3 in amino acids: CATSRDRREQYF. The DNA of the CDR3 is TGTGCCACCAGCAGAGATAGGAGGGAGCAGTACTTC.

The rearrangement joins TRBV5-3 to TRBJ2-7, with D possibly being TRBD1 (5 bases). TRBV5-3 counts as an open reading frame of uncertain function. The CDR3 loop spans 15 amino acids. V lost 3 bases, J lost 2 bases, and 15 bases lay in between. The CDR3 region is CARSSWTPAPYEQYF. In nucleotides, the CDR3 is TGTGCCAGAAGCTCCTGGACACCAGCCCCCTACGAGCAGTACTTC.

The chain combines TRBV28 with TRBJ2-1; 7 bases agree with TRBD2. The CDR3 length is 16 residues. With 4 bases clipped from V and 4 bases from J, the junction kept 10 bases outside the gene matches. Germline CDR1 and CDR2: MDHEN and SYDVKM. The CDR3: CASSSYGGGEYNEQFF. The CDR3 nucleotides read TGTGCCAGCAGTTCTTATGGTGGGGGGGAGTACAATGAGCAGTTCTTC.

This chain joins TRBV7-2 and TRBJ1-3; D gene ambiguous. Trimming took 5 bases from V and 8 from J, leaving 13 bases between them. Germline V gene lookup returns CDR1 SGHTA and CDR2 FQGNSA. This CDR3 spans 13 amino acids. The CDR3 region is CASSPFREYTIYF. The CDR3 nucleotides read TGTGCCAGCAGCCCTTTCCGAGAGTACACCATATATTTT.

The chain links TRBV2 to TRBJ1-5, with TRBD1 matching over 9 bases. V was clipped by 6 bases and J by 4 bases; unmatched bases: 7. Per germline, CDR1 SNHLY and CDR2 FYNNEI. The CDR3 has 15 amino acids. The CDR3 DNA is TGTGCCAGCAGCCGGACAGGGGTGGGTAATCAGCCCCAGCATTTT. This sequence encodes CASSRTGVGNQPQHF.

The rearrangement uses TRBV5-1 and TRBJ2-1; 9 nucleotides line up with TRBD2. CDR1 and CDR2 from the germline V gene are SGHRS and YFSETQ. The CDR3 is 18 residues long. V gave up 8 bases and J gave up 0 bases; unmatched junction bases: 15. In DNA form, the CDR3 reads TGCGCCAGGAAGTCTGCGGGAGGGCGACGGAGCTCCTACAATGAGCAGTTCTTC. Translating it yields CARKSAGGRRSSYNEQFF. The full variable domain, its missing parts supplied by reference TRBV5-1 and TRBJ2-1, is KAGVTQTPRYLIKTRGQQVTLSCSPISGHRSVSWYQQTPGQGLQFLFEYFSETQRNKGNFPGRFSGRQFSNSRSEMNVSTLELGDSALYLCARKSAGGRRSSYNEQFFGPGTRLTVL.

This clone was found once. V usage is TRBV7-2 and J usage is TRBJ1-2; D gene ambiguous. Germline values: CDR1 SGHTA, CDR2 FQGNSA. The CDR3 loop spans 13 amino acids. The ends were cut back, 8 bases at V and 5 bases at J, with 15 bases in the middle. The CDR3 DNA follows: TGTGCCAGCCACCCCTCAGGATTTTATGGCTACACCTTC. It specifies CASHPSGFYGYTF.

The genes are TRBV6-1 and TRBJ2-3; perhaps TRBD1 as D (8 bases). Germline CDR1 is MNHNS and CDR2 is SASEGT. The length of the CDR3 is 15 residues. The V end lost 3 bases, the J end lost 2 bases, and 12 bases lay between the germline ends. The CDR3 is CASSDTGGDTDTQYF. The CDR3 DNA follows: TGTGCCAGCAGTGACACAGGGGGGGACACAGATACGCAGTATTTT.

The J gene is TRBJ2-1, the V gene TRBV15; 7 positions match TRBD2. Trimming cost V 0 bases and J 12 bases; bases outside gene matches: 20. CDR1 LNHNV and CDR2 YYDKDF come from the germline V gene (reference sequence). CDR3 length equals 18 residues. The CDR3 sequence: CATSRDYLAEPYNEWQFF. As DNA, the CDR3 is TGTGCCACCAGCAGAGATTACCTAGCGGAACCTTACAATGAGTGGCAGTTCTTC.

This sequence joins TRBV7-9 and TRBJ1-1; the D is unclear. Trimming pared 1 base from V and 8 bases from J, leaving 11 bases between. This CDR3 spans 13 amino acids. Germline CDR1 SEHNR, CDR2 FQNEAQ (reference sequence). The CDR3 protein is CASSLVSAREAFF. The CDR3 DNA reads TGTGCCAGCAGCTTAGTCAGCGCTAGGGAAGCTTTCTTT.

This rearrangement joins TRBV5-8 to TRBJ2-1; no definite D call. Germline loops: CDR1 SGHTS, CDR2 YDEGEE. The CDR3 runs to 15 residues. V dropped 2 bases and J dropped 6 bases, with 15 bases sitting between them. The CDR3, as DNA: TGTGCCAGCAGCTTCGGATCACAGCTGACCAATGAGCAGTTCTTC. Translating gives CASSFGSQLTNEQFF.

The chain couples TRBV28 to TRBJ1-2; no firm D call. The CDR3 length is 13 residues. The germline V gene encodes CDR1 MDHEN and CDR2 SYDVKM. Trimming removed 6 bases at V and 0 bases at J, with 8 bases between. The CDR3 DNA is TGTGCCAGCAGCGAACGGGCTAACTATGGCTACACCTTC. Amino acids: CASSERANYGYTF.